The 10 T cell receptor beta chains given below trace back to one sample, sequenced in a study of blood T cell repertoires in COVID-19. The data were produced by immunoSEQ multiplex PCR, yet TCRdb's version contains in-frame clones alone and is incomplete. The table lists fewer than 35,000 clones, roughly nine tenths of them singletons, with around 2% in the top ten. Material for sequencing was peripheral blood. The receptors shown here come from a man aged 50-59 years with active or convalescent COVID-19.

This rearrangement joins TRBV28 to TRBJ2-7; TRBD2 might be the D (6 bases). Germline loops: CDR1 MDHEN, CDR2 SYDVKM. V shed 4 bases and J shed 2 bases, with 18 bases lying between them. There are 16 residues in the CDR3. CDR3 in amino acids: CASSSVWGEQTYEQYF. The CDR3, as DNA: TGTGCCAGCAGTTCGGTTTGGGGGGAACAGACCTACGAGCAGTACTTC.

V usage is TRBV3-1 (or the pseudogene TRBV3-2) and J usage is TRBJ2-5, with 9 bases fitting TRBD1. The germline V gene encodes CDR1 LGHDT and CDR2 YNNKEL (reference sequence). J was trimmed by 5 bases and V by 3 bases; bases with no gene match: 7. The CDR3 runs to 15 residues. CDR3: CASSQDRGGRETQYF. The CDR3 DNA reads TGTGCCAGCAGCCAGGACAGGGGCGGGCGGGAGACCCAGTACTTC.

CDR3 loop: CASSLYGTGGSYEQYF. CDR3 nucleotides: TGTGCCAGCAGTTTATACGGGACAGGGGGTTCATACGAGCAGTACTTC. This sequence joins TRBV27 and TRBJ2-7, with 11 bases lining up with TRBD1. CDR1 MNHEY and CDR2 SMNVEV come from the germline V gene (reference sequence). J was trimmed by 4 bases and V by 1 base; bases with no gene match: 6. This CDR3 has 16 residues.

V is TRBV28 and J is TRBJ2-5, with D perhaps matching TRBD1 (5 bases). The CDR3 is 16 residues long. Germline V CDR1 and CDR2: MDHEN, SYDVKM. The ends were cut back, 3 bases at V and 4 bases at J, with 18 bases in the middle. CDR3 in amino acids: CASSFSAGRRGETQYF. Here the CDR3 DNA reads TGTGCCAGCAGTTTCAGTGCAGGGCGGCGAGGAGAGACCCAGTACTTC.

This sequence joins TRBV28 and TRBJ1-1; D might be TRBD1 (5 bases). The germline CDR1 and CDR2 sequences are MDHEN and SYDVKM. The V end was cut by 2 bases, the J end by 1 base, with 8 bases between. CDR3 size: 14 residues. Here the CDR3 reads CASSLETANTEAFF. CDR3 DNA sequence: TGTGCCAGCAGTTTAGAGACAGCGAACACTGAAGCTTTCTTT.

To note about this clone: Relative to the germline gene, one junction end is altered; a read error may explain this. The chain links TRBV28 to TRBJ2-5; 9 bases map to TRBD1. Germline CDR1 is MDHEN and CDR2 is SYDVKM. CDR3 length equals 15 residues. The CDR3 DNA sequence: TGTGCCAGCAGCTCTCTCTGGGACAGGGAAGAGAGCCAGTACTTC. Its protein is CASSSLWDREESQYF.

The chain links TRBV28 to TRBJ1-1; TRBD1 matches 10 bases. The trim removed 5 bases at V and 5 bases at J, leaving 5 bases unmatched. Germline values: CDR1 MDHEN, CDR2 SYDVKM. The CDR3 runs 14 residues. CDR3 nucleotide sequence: TGTGCCAGCAGTATCCCGGGACAGGGGACTGAAGCTTTCTTT. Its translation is CASSIPGQGTEAFF.

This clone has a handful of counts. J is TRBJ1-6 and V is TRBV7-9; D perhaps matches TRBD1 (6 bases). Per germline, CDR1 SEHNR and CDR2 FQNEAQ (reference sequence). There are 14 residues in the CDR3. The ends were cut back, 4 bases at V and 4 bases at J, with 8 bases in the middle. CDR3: CASSSTGYNSPLHF. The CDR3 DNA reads TGTGCCAGCAGCTCGACAGGTTATAATTCACCCCTCCACTTT.

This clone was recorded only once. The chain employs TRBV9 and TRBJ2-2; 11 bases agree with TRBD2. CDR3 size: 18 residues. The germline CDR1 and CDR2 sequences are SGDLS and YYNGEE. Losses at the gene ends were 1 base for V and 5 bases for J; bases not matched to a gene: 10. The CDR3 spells CASSVLAGGPGGTGELFF. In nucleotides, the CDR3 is TGTGCCAGCAGCGTATTAGCGGGAGGGCCGGGGGGAACCGGGGAGCTGTTTTTT.

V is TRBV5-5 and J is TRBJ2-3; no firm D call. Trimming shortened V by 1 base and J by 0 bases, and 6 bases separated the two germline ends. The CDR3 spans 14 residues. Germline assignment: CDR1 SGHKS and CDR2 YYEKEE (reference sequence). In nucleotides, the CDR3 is TGTGCCAGCAGCTTGCACTCTAGCACAGATACGCAGTATTTT. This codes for CASSLHSSTDTQYF.